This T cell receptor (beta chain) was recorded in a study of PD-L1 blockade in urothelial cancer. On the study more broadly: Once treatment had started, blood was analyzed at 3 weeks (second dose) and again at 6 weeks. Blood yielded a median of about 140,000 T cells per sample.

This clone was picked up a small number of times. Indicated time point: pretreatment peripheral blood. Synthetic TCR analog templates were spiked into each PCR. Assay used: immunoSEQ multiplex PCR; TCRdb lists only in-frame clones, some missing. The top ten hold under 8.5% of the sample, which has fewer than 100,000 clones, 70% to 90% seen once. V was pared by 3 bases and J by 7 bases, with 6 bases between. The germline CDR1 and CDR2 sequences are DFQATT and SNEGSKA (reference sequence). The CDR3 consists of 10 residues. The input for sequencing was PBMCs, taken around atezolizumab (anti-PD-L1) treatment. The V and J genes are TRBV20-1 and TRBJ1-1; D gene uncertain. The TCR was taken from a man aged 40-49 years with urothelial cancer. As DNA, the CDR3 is TGCAGTGCTAGCCGGGATGAAGCTTTCTTT. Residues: CSASRDEAFF.